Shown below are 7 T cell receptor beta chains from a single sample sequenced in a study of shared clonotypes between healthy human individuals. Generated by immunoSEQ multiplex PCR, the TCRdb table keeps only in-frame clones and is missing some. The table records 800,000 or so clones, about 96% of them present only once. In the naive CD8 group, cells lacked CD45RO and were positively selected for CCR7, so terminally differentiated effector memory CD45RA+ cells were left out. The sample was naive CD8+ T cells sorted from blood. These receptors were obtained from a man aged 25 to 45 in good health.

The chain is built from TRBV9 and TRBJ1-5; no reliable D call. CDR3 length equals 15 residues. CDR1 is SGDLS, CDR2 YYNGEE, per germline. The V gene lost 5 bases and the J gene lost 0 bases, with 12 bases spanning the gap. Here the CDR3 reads CASSYEGNSNQPQHF. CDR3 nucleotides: TGTGCCAGCAGTTATGAAGGAAATAGCAATCAGCCCCAGCATTTT.

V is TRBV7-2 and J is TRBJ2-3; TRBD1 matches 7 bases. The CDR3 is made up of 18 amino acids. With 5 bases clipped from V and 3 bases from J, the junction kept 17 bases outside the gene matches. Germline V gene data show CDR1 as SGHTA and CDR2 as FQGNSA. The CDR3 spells CASSSQSFRGMGTDTQYF. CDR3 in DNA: TGTGCCAGCAGCAGTCAGAGCTTCAGGGGGATGGGAACAGATACGCAGTATTTT. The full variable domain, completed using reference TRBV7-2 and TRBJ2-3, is GAGVSQSPSNKVTEKGKDVELRCDPISGHTALYWYRQSLGQGLEFLIYFQGNSAPDKSGLPSDRFSAERTGGSVSTLTIQRTQQEDSAVYLCASSSQSFRGMGTDTQYFGPGTRLTVL.

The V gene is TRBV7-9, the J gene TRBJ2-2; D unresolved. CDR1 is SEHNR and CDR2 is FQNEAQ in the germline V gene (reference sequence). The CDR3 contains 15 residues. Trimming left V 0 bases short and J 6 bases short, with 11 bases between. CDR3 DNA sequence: TGTGCCAGCAGCTTAGCAGGAATGGCGTCCGGGGAGCTGTTTTTT. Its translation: CASSLAGMASGELFF. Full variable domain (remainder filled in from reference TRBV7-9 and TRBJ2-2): DTGVSQNPRHKITKRGQNVTFRCDPISEHNRLYWYRQTLGQGPEFLTYFQNEAQLEKSRLLSDRFSAERPKGSFSTLEIQRTEQGDSAMYLCASSLAGMASGELFFGEGSRLTVL.

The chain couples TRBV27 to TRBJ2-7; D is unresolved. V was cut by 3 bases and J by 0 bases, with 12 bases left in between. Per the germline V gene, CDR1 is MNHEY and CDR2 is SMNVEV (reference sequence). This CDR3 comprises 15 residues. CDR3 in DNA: TGTGCCAGCAGTTTCGGCGATCCTAGCTCCTACGAGCAGTACTTC. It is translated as CASSFGDPSSYEQYF.

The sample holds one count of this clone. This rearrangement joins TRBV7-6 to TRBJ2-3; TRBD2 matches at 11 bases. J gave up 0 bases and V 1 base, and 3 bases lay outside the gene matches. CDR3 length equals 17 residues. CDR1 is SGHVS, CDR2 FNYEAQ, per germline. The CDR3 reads CASSLDLAGGSTDTQYF. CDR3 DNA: TGTGCCAGCAGCTTAGATCTAGCGGGAGGCAGCACAGATACGCAGTATTTT.

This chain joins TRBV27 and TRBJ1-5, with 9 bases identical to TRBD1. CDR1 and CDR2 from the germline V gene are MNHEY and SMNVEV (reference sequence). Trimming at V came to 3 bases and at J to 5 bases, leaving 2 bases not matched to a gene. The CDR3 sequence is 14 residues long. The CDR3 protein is CASSLRTGDQPQHF. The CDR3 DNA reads TGTGCCAGCAGTTTGAGGACAGGGGATCAGCCCCAGCATTTT.

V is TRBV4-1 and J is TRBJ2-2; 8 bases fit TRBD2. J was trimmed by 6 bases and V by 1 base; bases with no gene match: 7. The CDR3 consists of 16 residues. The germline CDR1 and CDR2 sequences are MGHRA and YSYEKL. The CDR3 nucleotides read TGCGCCAGCAGCCAAGGGGTAGCGGGATGGTCCGGGGAGCTGTTTTTT. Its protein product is CASSQGVAGWSGELFF.